This entry lists 18 T cell receptor beta chains sequenced from one sample in a study of CD8+ T cells in alopecia areata. Extracted RNA was reverse transcribed, and the resulting cDNA served as sequencing template. Only in-frame clones appear in the TCRdb table, and some are missing; sequencing was by immunoSEQ multiplex PCR. The sample lists about 110,000 clones; 45% to 60% were seen once. Input material: NKG2D-low CD8+ T cells sorted from blood. These receptors all come from a human donor with alopecia areata.

The rearrangement uses TRBV28 and TRBJ2-7, with D maybe TRBD2 (6 bases). Germline CDR1 is MDHEN and CDR2 is SYDVKM. The length of the CDR3 is 12 residues. V lost 4 bases to trimming and J lost 2 bases, with 6 bases between them. The CDR3 DNA reads as TGTGCCAGCAGTTCTAGCGCCTACGAGCAGTACTTC. Encoded protein: CASSSSAYEQYF.

Notes on this clone: This CDR3 is also generated by other DNA sequences in the sample. CDR3 sequence reads: CASSSGDEQFF. CDR3 in DNA: TGTGCCAGCAGCTCCGGGGATGAGCAGTTCTTC. The chain is built from TRBV7-3 and TRBJ2-1, with D perhaps TRBD2 (5 bases). CDR1 is SGHTA and CDR2 is FQGTGA in the germline V gene. V shed 4 bases and J shed 8 bases, with 6 bases lying between them. The CDR3 runs 11 residues. Based on the CDR3 plus reference TRBV7-3 and TRBJ2-1, the full variable domain is GAGVSQTPSNKVTEKGKYVELRCDPISGHTALYWYRQSLGQGPEFLIYFQGTGAADDSGLPNDRFFAVRPEGSVSTLKIQRTERGDSAVYLCASSSGDEQFFGPGTRLTVL.

This chain joins TRBV4-2 and TRBJ2-2, with 9 positions matching TRBD2. Germline values: CDR1 LGHNA, CDR2 YNFKEQ. The CDR3 is 17 amino acids. The J segment lost 5 bases and the V segment lost 1 base, leaving 8 bases of the junction unmatched. This CDR3 is CASSQGVSGSGTGELFF. CDR3 nucleotide sequence: TGTGCCAGCAGCCAAGGGGTTAGCGGGAGCGGGACCGGGGAGCTGTTTTTT.

The V call is TRBV9, the J call TRBJ1-2; D remains unclear. V was clipped by 0 bases and J by 6 bases, with 6 bases between them. CDR1 SGDLS and CDR2 YYNGEE come from the germline V gene. This CDR3 is 12 amino acids long. The CDR3 DNA reads as TGTGCCAGCAGCGTAGACGGCAATGGCTACACCTTC. Amino acids: CASSVDGNGYTF.

The chain has TRBV19 and TRBJ2-7; D gene ambiguous. The germline V and J ends were trimmed by 5 bases and 2 bases, with 13 bases remaining between them. Germline values: CDR1 LNHDA, CDR2 SQIVND (reference sequence). The CDR3 sequence is 14 residues long. This CDR3 is CASSPVAGTYEQYF. The CDR3 DNA reads as TGTGCCAGTAGTCCGGTGGCAGGCACCTACGAGCAGTACTTC.

This clone turned up a few times. The V and J genes are TRBV29-1 and TRBJ2-3, with D tentatively TRBD1 or TRBD2 (6 bases each). From germline, CDR1 is SQVTM and CDR2 ANQGSEA. CDR3 length: 13 residues. Trimming cost V 5 bases and J 3 bases, with 12 bases left between them. CDR3 in DNA: TGCAGCGTTCTCGGGGGCAAGACAGATACGCAGTATTTT. Translating gives CSVLGGKTDTQYF.

The chain carries TRBV27 and TRBJ2-1; weak D call: TRBD1 (5 bases). Germline V gives CDR1 MNHEY, CDR2 SMNVEV (reference sequence). Trimming stripped 3 bases from V and 2 bases from J, with 11 bases between. The CDR3 is 15 amino acids. The CDR3 sequence is CASSFFGAAYNEQFF. The CDR3 DNA follows: TGTGCCAGCAGTTTCTTTGGGGCAGCCTACAATGAGCAGTTCTTC.

This chain uses TRBV6-5 with TRBJ2-5; TRBD1 might be the D (5 bases). Trimming cost V 4 bases and J 2 bases, with 14 bases left between them. CDR3 length: 15 amino acids. CDR1 is MNHEY and CDR2 is SVGAGI in the germline V gene. CDR3 residues: CASSFSTGPQETQYF. The CDR3 bases are TGTGCCAGCAGTTTTTCAACAGGTCCTCAAGAGACCCAGTACTTC.

The chain employs TRBV7-2 and TRBJ2-1, with D uncertain. CDR1 and CDR2 (germline): SGHTA, FQGNSA. V was clipped by 0 bases and J by 2 bases, with 17 bases between them. The CDR3 has 18 amino acids. CDR3 bases: TGTGCCAGCAGCTTAGCACCTCCGGGCCGCAAAGCCTACAATGAGCAGTTCTTC. This translates into CASSLAPPGRKAYNEQFF.

The rearrangement uses TRBV25-1 and TRBJ2-1; 7 bases map to TRBD2. Germline values: CDR1 MGHDK, CDR2 SYGVNS. The CDR3 is made up of 14 amino acids. Unmatched junction bases numbered 7, after V lost 3 bases and J lost 8 bases. The DNA for the CDR3 is TGTGCCAGCAGTGATATGCGGGAGAAGGATGAGCAGTTCTTC. Translated, it gives CASSDMREKDEQFF.

The rearrangement joins TRBV28 to TRBJ2-3, with D unclear. V lost 3 bases to trimming and J lost 0 bases, with 7 bases between them. Germline CDR1 is MDHEN and CDR2 is SYDVKM. CDR3 length: 14 residues. The CDR3 DNA follows: TGTGCCAGCAGTTTTGTCGGCAGCACAGATACGCAGTATTTT. Encoded protein: CASSFVGSTDTQYF.

V and J are TRBV2 and TRBJ1-4; 12 bases match TRBD1. The germline V gene has CDR1 SNHLY and CDR2 FYNNEI. The J segment lost 3 bases and the V segment lost 10 bases, leaving 9 bases of the junction unmatched. The CDR3 is 16 amino acids. CDR3 nucleotide sequence: TGTGCCATTAGCGGGACAGGGGGCGAATCTAATGAAAAACTGTTTTTT. Protein: CAISGTGGESNEKLFF.

CDR3 bases: TGTGCCAGCAGCTTGGCGGGGTATGAGCAGTTCTTC. Translation gives CASSLAGYEQFF. V usage is TRBV5-4 and J usage is TRBJ2-1; D may be TRBD2 (5 bases). The CDR3 loop spans 12 amino acids. Deletions cut 0 bases from V and 8 bases from J, with 6 bases between. The V gene's germline CDR1 is SGHNT and CDR2 YYREEE (reference sequence).

The J gene is TRBJ2-3, the V gene TRBV7-8, with 9 bases identical to TRBD2. The CDR3 contains 15 residues. CDR1 SGHVS and CDR2 FQNEAQ come from the germline V gene. Germline trimming cut 3 bases from V and 6 bases from J; bases unmatched to any gene: 7. The CDR3 DNA sequence: TGTGCCAGCAGCTTTACAGTAGCGGGGGAGGATACGCAGTATTTT. It is translated as CASSFTVAGEDTQYF. Full variable domain (remainder filled in from reference TRBV7-8 and TRBJ2-3): GAGVSQSPRYKVAKRGQDVALRCDPISGHVSLFWYQQALGQGPEFLTYFQNEAQLDKSGLPSDRFFAERPEGSVSTLKIQRTQQEDSAVYLCASSFTVAGEDTQYFGPGTRLTVL.

This clone was picked up a small number of times. This chain uses TRBV19 with TRBJ1-1; D call uncertain. The CDR3 is 14 residues long. Between the trimmed V and J ends, which lost 11 bases and 1 base, there was a span of 17 bases. Per germline, CDR1 LNHDA and CDR2 SQIVND (reference sequence). CDR3 loop: CAASPDPRNTEAFF. CDR3 DNA sequence: TGTGCCGCCTCCCCCGACCCCAGGAACACTGAAGCTTTCTTT.

The V and J genes are TRBV4-1 and TRBJ2-2; no definite D call. V was shortened by 2 bases and J by 5 bases, with 9 bases between the two germline ends. Germline CDR1 MGHRA, CDR2 YSYEKL. The CDR3 loop spans 14 amino acids. In DNA, the CDR3 is TGCGCCAGCAGCCAATTCGTAGGGACCGGGGAGCTGTTTTTT. It codes for CASSQFVGTGELFF.

The rearrangement links TRBV23-1 to TRBJ2-2, with D hard to call. TRBV23-1 is placed among ORFs of uncertain function. The CDR3 spans 14 residues. V was pared by 8 bases and J by 0 bases, with 10 bases between. CDR3 sequence reads: CASFGQTNTGELFF. The CDR3 DNA is TGCGCCAGCTTCGGGCAAACGAACACCGGGGAGCTGTTTTTT.

The V and J genes are TRBV7-9 and TRBJ2-1, with D uncertain. V was shortened by 1 base and J by 6 bases, with 7 bases between the two germline ends. The germline V gene encodes CDR1 SEHNR and CDR2 FQNEAQ (reference sequence). The length of the CDR3 is 13 residues. This chain's CDR3 is CASSLGSANEQFF. In DNA form, the CDR3 reads TGTGCCAGCAGCTTAGGCTCCGCCAATGAGCAGTTCTTC.